This T cell receptor (beta chain) was profiled in a study of regulatory T cells in long-lasting Graves disease. About this clonotype itself: The antigen is not known.

Broader study findings: The study found persistent patients shared more public clonotypes (approximately 2,700) than new patients (over 850). Persistent disease was characterized by preferential usage of TRBV28, TRBJ1-2 and TRBJ2-5.

As for time point: newly diagnosed GD, antithyroid drugs for less than 3 months. PBMCs provided the RNA from which the TCR library was made. V trimming: 4 bases; J trimming: 2 bases; junction bases outside the gene matches: 2. The CDR3 runs to 13 residues. Germline CDR1 LNHNV, CDR2 YYDKDF (reference sequence). To make TCR beta libraries, researchers used iRepertoire HTBI primers and Arm-PCR of CDR3 regions. How the authors handled the data: Samples revealed roughly 60 TRBV and over 12 TRBJ segments. TCRdb independently ran MiXCR on the multiplex PCR reads; one entry per CDR3 protein. These V and J calls originate from TCRdb's pipeline instead of the authors' own analysis. The sample records about 560,000 distinct CDR3 sequences, 15% to 20% being singletons. These data were also filed under a second study, of T cells in Graves' hyperthyroidism and ophthalmopathy. That report notes: Using the HTBI primer set, a first-round RT-PCR was run on the TCR CDR3.

This chain joins TRBV15 and TRBJ2-7; 7 bases line up with TRBD2. The clonotype comes from a man between 18 and 35 years old with Graves disease. Sequencing used peripheral blood mononuclear cells (PBMCs), obtained at new diagnosis, from a patient treated with antithyroid drugs. CDR3 region: CATSIGTTYEQYF. Here the CDR3 DNA reads TGTGCCACCAGCATCGGGACTACCTACGAGCAGTACTTC.